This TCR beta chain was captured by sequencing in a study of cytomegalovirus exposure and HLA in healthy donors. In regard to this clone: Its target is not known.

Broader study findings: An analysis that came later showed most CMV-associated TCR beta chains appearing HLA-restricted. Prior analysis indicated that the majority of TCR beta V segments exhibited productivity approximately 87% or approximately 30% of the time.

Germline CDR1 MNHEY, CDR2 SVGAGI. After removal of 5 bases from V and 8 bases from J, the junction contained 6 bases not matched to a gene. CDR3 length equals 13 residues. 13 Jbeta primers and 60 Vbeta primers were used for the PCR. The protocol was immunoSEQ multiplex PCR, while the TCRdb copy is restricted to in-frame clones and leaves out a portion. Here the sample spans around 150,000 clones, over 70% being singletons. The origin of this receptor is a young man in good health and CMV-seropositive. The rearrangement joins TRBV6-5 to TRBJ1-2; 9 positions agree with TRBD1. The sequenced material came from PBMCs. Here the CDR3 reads CASSLTGGEGYTF. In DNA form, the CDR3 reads TGTGCCAGCAGTCTAACAGGGGGCGAAGGCTACACCTTC.